Sequencing of this T cell receptor (beta chain) was carried out in a study of persistence of HIV-infected CD4 T cells. At the level of the study: Blood samples, up to 180 mL, came from multiple time points, except two leukapheresis donors sampled once.

Cells were stimulated with overlapping HIV-1 Gag 15-mer peptides. CD40L-negative CD69-negative CD45RO-high memory CD4+ T cells were sorted as populations depleted of antigen-responding cells. On this clone: Its antigen is unidentified.

CDR1 is MNHNY and CDR2 is SVGAGI in the germline V gene (reference sequence). Trimming removed 0 bases from V and 11 bases from J, with 13 bases in between. The CDR3 covers 13 residues. Regarding the study as a whole: TCRbeta richness was lower in CMV- and Gag-responding cells than in anti-CD3/anti-CD28-responding cells.

The libraries were made with immunoSEQ version 4 in survey mode. Profiled with immunoSEQ multiplex PCR; TCRdb holds only in-frame clones, not every one. The data hold around 30,000 clones, with roughly four fifths observed a single time. The receptor was isolated from an adult woman with HIV who was CMV-seropositive. This material consisted of CD4+ T cells sorted from PBMCs after roughly 18-hour stimulation, taken from a patient who received antiretroviral therapy. The rearrangement uses TRBV6-6 and TRBJ1-1; a possible D gene is TRBD1 (5 bases). In DNA, the CDR3 is TGTGCCAGCAGTTACTCGTACCAGGGTCGGGCTTTCTTT. Translated: CASSYSYQGRAFF.